Listed here is a single T cell receptor beta chain. Its antigen is currently unknown. Method: immunoSEQ multiplex PCR; TCRdb's copy keeps in-frame clones and lacks some. Of 140,000 or so clones in the sample, about 89% are singletons; the top ten hold around 7.6%. The data were taken from a study of T cell responses to AZD1222 COVID-19 vaccine. Study-level points and caveats: All repertoire sampling was performed exclusively after the peak T cell response. The study identified only 6 or 7 AZD1222 recipients as seropositive at baseline.

The CDR3 runs 18 residues. V lost 1 base to trimming and J lost 5 bases; unmatched junction nucleotides: 8. CDR1 is LGHDT and CDR2 is YNNKEL in the germline V gene (reference sequence). V and J are TRBV3-1 (or the pseudogene TRBV3-2) and TRBJ1-4; 12 nucleotides line up with TRBD1. The sequence came from an adult who received the MenACWY meningococcal vaccine as a control. The material was peripheral blood, obtained 28 days after the second dose of the MenACWY control vaccine. For the CDR3, the DNA is TGTGCCAGCAGCCAAGGGGACAGGGGGCGCCGGGGGAATGAAAAACTGTTTTTT. Its protein is CASSQGDRGRRGNEKLFF.